These T cell receptor beta chains were read from a single sample in a study of T cells in Graves' hyperthyroidism and ophthalmopathy. TCRdb re-called the multiplex PCR reads through MiXCR, storing one row per CDR3 protein. The sample includes hundreds of thousands of distinct CDR3 sequences, around 16% of them seen just once. Sequences were obtained from blood. The receptors stem from a woman under 30 with Graves' hyperthyroidism. The CDR3 runs from the conserved cysteine through the conserved F or W. A D gene is named only where the DNA matches it firmly. Some rows have no size entry. The others give once, few or many, or a class for an expanded clone.

few,-,TRBJ2-2,17,TRBV20-1,TGCAGTGCTAGAGTAAGGACAGACTTCGCGAACACCGGGGAGCTGTTTTTT,CSARVRTDFANTGELFF
many,TRBD1,TRBJ1-3,19,TRBV28,TGTGCCAGCAGTTTAAAGCATTGGGCCGGGACAGGCCTAAGAAACACCATATATTTT,CASSLKHWAGTGLRNTIYF
many,-,TRBJ1-2,13,TRBV6-1,TGTGCCAGCAGACCAACAGGGATCAGTGGCTACACCTTC,CASRPTGISGYTF
-,TRBD1,TRBJ1-2,15,TRBV4-1,TGCGCCAGCAGCCAAGCCGGGACAGGGAGCTATGGCTACACCTTC,CASSQAGTGSYGYTF
many,-,TRBJ1-5,15,TRBV24-1,TGTGCCACCAGTGATGGCCAGACAAGCAATCAGCCCCAGCATTTT,CATSDGQTSNQPQHF
many,TRBD1,TRBJ2-3,15,TRBV12-3/TRBV12-4,TGTGCCAGCAGTGGGACAGGCTCTAATCCCGATACGCAGTATTTT,CASSGTGSNPDTQYF
-,TRBD2,TRBJ2-7,16,TRBV25-1,TGTGCCAGCAGTGAACCCGGCGGGGCGGGGGTCTACGAGCAGTACTTC,CASSEPGGAGVYEQYF
many,-,TRBJ1-1,14,TRBV12-3/TRBV12-4,TGTGCCAGCAGTTCCCCTCCCGGGTTCACTGAAGCTTTCTTT,CASSSPPGFTEAFF
many,TRBD2,TRBJ2-7,14,TRBV12-3/TRBV12-4,TGTGCCAGCAGGTCGACTAGCGGGAGTTACGAGCAGTACTTC,CASRSTSGSYEQYF
many,-,TRBJ2-5,15,TRBV12-3/TRBV12-4,TGTGCCAGCAGTTGGGGCGGGGGCCTTCAAGAGACCCAGTACTTC,CASSWGGGLQETQYF
few,-,TRBJ1-4,13,TRBV5-6,TGTGCCAGCAGCTTACGATTTAATGAAAAACTGTTTTTT,CASSLRFNEKLFF
few,TRBD2,TRBJ2-2,15,TRBV20-1,TGCAGTGCCGAACTTAACGCGGGGGGGACCGGGGAGCTGTTTTTT,CSAELNAGGTGELFF
many,-,TRBJ2-1,13,TRBV11-3,TGTGCCAGCAGCCACCCACGGAACTATGAGCAGTTCTTC,CASSHPRNYEQFF
many,TRBD2,TRBJ2-1,17,TRBV7-6,TGTGCCAGCAGCTATTTTCTAGCGGACCATTCCTACAATGAGCAGTTCTTC,CASSYFLADHSYNEQFF
many,-,TRBJ1-5,15,TRBV12-3/TRBV12-4,TGTGCCAGCAGTTTCGGGGGTCCAGGCAATCAGCCCCAGCATTTT,CASSFGGPGNQPQHF
many,-,TRBJ2-7,16,TRBV12-3/TRBV12-4,TGTGCCAGCAGTCCCGCGGGGACCGCCAGCTCCTACGAGCAGTACTTC,CASSPAGTASSYEQYF
many,-,TRBJ2-1,13,TRBV6-2/TRBV6-3,TGTGCCAGCAGACCCCCCCTGTACAATGAGCAGTTCTTC,CASRPPLYNEQFF
-,TRBD2,TRBJ2-1,16,TRBV6-1,TGTGCCAGCAGTGAAACTAGCGGGACACCCTACAATGAGCAGTTCTTC,CASSETSGTPYNEQFF
-,-,TRBJ1-4,17,TRBV19,TGTGCCAGTTGTTTAGCGTGGGGCAGCTCAACTAATGAAAAACTGTTTTTT,CASCLAWGSSTNEKLFF
many,-,TRBJ1-1,13,TRBV7-6,TGTGCCAGCAGCTTAGGGACCGCCGGCGGAGCTTTCTTT,CASSLGTAGGAFF
-,TRBD2,TRBJ2-3,15,TRBV19,TGTGCCAGTTCTAAGCGGGAGAAGGGCACAGATACGCAGTATTTT,CASSKREKGTDTQYF
many,-,TRBJ2-7,10,TRBV29-1,TGCAGCGTATCAGGAGACGAGCAGTACTTC,CSVSGDEQYF
many,TRBD2,TRBJ2-7,12,TRBV20-1,TGCAGTGCTAGTGAGAGACTAGCGGAGCAGTACTTC,CSASERLAEQYF
many,-,TRBJ1-4,15,TRBV3-1,TGTGCCAGCAGCCACGCCCTCGTAGGGAATGAAAAACTGTTTTTT,CASSHALVGNEKLFF
-,-,TRBJ1-1,13,TRBV5-1,TGCGCCAGCAGCTGGGGCAGGAACACTGAAGCTTTCTTT,CASSWGRNTEAFF
many,TRBD2,TRBJ2-2,17,TRBV7-3,TGTGCCAGCAGCCACGGCCCGACTAGCGCCAGCACCGGGGAGCTGTTTTTT,CASSHGPTSASTGELFF
few,-,TRBJ2-5,17,TRBV4-1,TGCGCCAGCAGCCAAGATTCGGGAGTGGGGGGCATCGTGACCCAGTACTTC,CASSQDSGVGGIVTQYF
-,-,TRBJ1-5,13,TRBV14,TGTGCCAGCAGCCAAGTGGCCTCGGGGCCCCAGCATTTT,CASSQVASGPQHF
many,-,TRBJ1-6,15,TRBV6-1,TGTGCCAGCAGCCTGGACGGCGGCAATTTTTCACCCCTCCACTTT,CASSLDGGNFSPLHF
-,TRBD1,TRBJ2-5,15,TRBV2,TGTGCCAGCAGTGAACAGGGACAGTACCAAGAGACCCAGTACTTC,CASSEQGQYQETQYF
-,-,TRBJ2-1,15,TRBV5-1,TGCGCCAGCAGCTTGCGCAGGAGGGGCTACAATGAGCAGTTCTTC,CASSLRRRGYNEQFF
many,TRBD1,TRBJ2-1,15,TRBV12-3/TRBV12-4,TGTGCCAGCAGTTCTGACAGGGCTAACTACAATGAGCAGTTCTTC,CASSSDRANYNEQFF
many,-,TRBJ1-1,12,TRBV20-1,TGCAGTGCTAGGTCCGGGAACACTGAAGCTTTCTTT,CSARSGNTEAFF
many,TRBD2,TRBJ2-5,14,TRBV20-1,TGCAGTGCTAGACTCCCTGGGGGGGGGGAGACCCAGTACTTC,CSARLPGGGETQYF
many,-,TRBJ1-2,15,TRBV19,TGTGCCAGTAGTATAGTGGCGGTCCCTAACTATGGCTACACCTTC,CASSIVAVPNYGYTF
many,TRBD2,TRBJ2-1,14,TRBV30,TGTGCCTGGAGTTCGAGCGGGGGTTACAATGAGCAGTTCTTC,CAWSSSGGYNEQFF
-,-,TRBJ1-6,14,TRBV5-1,TGCGCCAGCAGCCCCCGCGGGGGAAGTTCACCCCTCCACTTT,CASSPRGGSSPLHF
-,-,TRBJ1-1,14,TRBV5-1,TGCGCCAGCAGCTTGGCCTATGCGAACACTGAAGCTTTCTTT,CASSLAYANTEAFF
many,-,TRBJ2-1,12,TRBV7-3,TGTGCCAGCAGTAAAGGGGGGGGTGAGCAGTTCTTC,CASSKGGGEQFF
-,-,TRBJ2-1,13,TRBV20-1,TGCAGTGCTCGGTCGGGATCGGGAAATGAGCAGTTCTTC,CSARSGSGNEQFF
-,TRBD1,TRBJ2-5,15,TRBV5-1,TGTGCCAGCAGCAGGGGGGACAGGGGGCAAGAGACCCAGTACTTC,CASSRGDRGQETQYF